This entry is about one TCR beta chain. A much larger clone lies one base from this, so it may be a read error. TCRdb called the PCR reads again in MiXCR, with one record for every CDR3 protein. The sample shows some 88,000 distinct CDR3 sequences, 21% of them seen only once. The sample comes from a study of molecular identifiers for immune sequencing clone quantification. After removal of 6 bases from V and 2 bases from J, the junction contained 9 bases not matched to a gene. There are 15 residues in the CDR3. Germline CDR1 is SGHAT and CDR2 is FQNNGV. The clonotype was recovered from a human donor in good health. Some libraries in this study had Jurkat cell RNA spiked in. The chain joins TRBV11-2 to TRBJ2-7; TRBD2 matches 8 bases. The specimen was naive CD8+ T cells from blood, with Jurkat cell RNA spiked in. Subset given: FACS-sorted CD8+CD4-CCR7+CD45RA+ naive T cells. The chain's CDR3 is CASSPLRGAAYEQYF. CDR3 in DNA: TGTGCCAGCAGTCCCCTGCGGGGGGCCGCCTACGAGCAGTACTTC.